The 4 T cell receptor beta chains reported below all come from one sample, sequenced in a study of siplizumab effects on memory and regulatory T cells. The protocol was immunoSEQ multiplex PCR, while the TCRdb copy is restricted to in-frame clones and leaves out a portion. The table includes about 110,000 clones, roughly 91% detected once. The sequenced material came from CD4+ T cells sorted from blood. The receptor source for this set is a human donor in good health.

The rearrangement uses TRBV10-2 and TRBJ1-5; the match to TRBD1 covers 7 bases. Germline lookup yields CDR1 WSHSY and CDR2 SAAADI. V was clipped by 6 bases and J by 0 bases; unmatched bases: 2. The CDR3 is 14 residues long. CDR3 in amino acids: CASSGTVSNQPQHF. In DNA form, the CDR3 reads TGCGCCAGCAGCGGGACAGTTAGCAATCAGCCCCAGCATTTT.

V is TRBV5-1 and J is TRBJ2-3, with a tentative D call TRBD1 (5 bases). The V gene's germline CDR1 is SGHRS and CDR2 YFSETQ. V was cut by 2 bases and J by 1 base, with 11 bases left in between. The CDR3 sequence is 15 residues long. CDR3 DNA: TGCGCCAGCAGCTTAACAGGATGGGGCACAGATACGCAGTATTTT. Its protein is CASSLTGWGTDTQYF.

The chain uses TRBV30 and TRBJ1-5, with D possibly TRBD1 on 5 matching bases. With 3 bases removed from V and 4 bases from J, the gap between germline ends came to 10 bases. CDR1 is GTSNPN, CDR2 SVGIG, per germline (reference sequence). The CDR3 consists of 13 residues. CDR3 DNA sequence: TGTGCCTGGAGCCCAGGGAATAATCAGCCCCAGCATTTT. Protein: CAWSPGNNQPQHF.

The chain recombines TRBV5-1 with TRBJ2-3, with a possible D match to TRBD2 (5 bases). The CDR3 covers 14 residues. Germline CDR1 is SGHRS and CDR2 is YFSETQ. V lost 2 bases, J lost 3 bases, and 10 bases lay in between. The CDR3 protein is CASSFGVETDTQYF. CDR3 bases: TGCGCCAGCAGCTTCGGGGTTGAAACAGATACGCAGTATTTT.